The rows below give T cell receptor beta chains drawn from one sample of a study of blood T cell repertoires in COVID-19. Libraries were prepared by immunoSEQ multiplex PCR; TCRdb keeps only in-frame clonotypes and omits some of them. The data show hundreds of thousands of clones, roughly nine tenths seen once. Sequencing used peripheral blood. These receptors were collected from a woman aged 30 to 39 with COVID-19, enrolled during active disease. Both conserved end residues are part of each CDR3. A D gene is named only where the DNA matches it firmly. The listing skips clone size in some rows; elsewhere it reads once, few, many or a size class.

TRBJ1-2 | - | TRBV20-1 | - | CSASLGVDYGYTF | TGCAGTGCTAGTTTAGGGGTGGACTATGGCTACACCTTC
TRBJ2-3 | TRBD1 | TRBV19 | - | CASSIRQGQGTQYF | TGTGCCAGTAGTATCAGACAGGGCCAAGGTACGCAGTATTTT
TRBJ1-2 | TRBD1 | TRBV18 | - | CASSPRTGGFLNYGYTF | TGTGCCAGCTCACCACGGACAGGGGGCTTCCTTAACTATGGCTACACCTTC
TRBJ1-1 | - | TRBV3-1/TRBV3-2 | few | CASSQAMKAFF | TGTGCCAGCAGCCAAGCTATGAAAGCTTTCTTT
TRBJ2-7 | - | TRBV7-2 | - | CASSPGLAQGYEQYF | TGTGCCAGCAGCCCCGGCTTGGCACAGGGCTACGAGCAGTACTTC
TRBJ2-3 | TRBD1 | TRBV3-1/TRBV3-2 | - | CASSTGTGVIGTQYF | TGTGCCAGCAGCACAGGGACAGGGGTCATTGGTACGCAGTATTTT
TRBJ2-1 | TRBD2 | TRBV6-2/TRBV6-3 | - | CASSWTAAGVNEQFF | TGTGCCAGCAGTTGGACCGCAGCGGGAGTTAATGAGCAGTTCTTC
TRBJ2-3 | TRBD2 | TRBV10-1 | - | CASSWTSGSTDTQYF | TGCGCCAGCAGCTGGACTAGCGGGAGCACAGATACGCAGTATTTT
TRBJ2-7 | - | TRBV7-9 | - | CASSPDRWAYEQYF | TGTGCCAGCAGCCCGGACAGATGGGCCTACGAGCAGTACTTC
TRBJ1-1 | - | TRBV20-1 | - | CSASGNTEAFF | TGCAGTGCTAGCGGGAACACTGAAGCTTTCTTT
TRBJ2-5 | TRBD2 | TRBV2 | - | CASSGTGGEGTQYF | TGTGCCAGCAGCGGGACGGGAGGTGAAGGGACCCAGTACTTC
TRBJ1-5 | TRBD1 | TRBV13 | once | CASSHRGSYQPQHF | TGTGCCAGCAGCCACAGGGGATCTTATCAGCCCCAGCATTTT
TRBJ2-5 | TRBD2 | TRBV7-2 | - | CASTDRASGGAETQYF | TGTGCCAGCACCGATCGGGCTAGCGGGGGGGCAGAGACCCAGTACTTC
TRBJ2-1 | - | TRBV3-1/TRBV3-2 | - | CASSPISSYNEQFF | TGTGCCAGCAGCCCAATTAGCTCCTACAATGAGCAGTTCTTC
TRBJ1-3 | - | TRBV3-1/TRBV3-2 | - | CASRRGLLSGNTIYF | TGTGCCAGCAGACGAGGTTTACTGTCTGGAAACACCATATATTTT
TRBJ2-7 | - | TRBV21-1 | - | CASRLGQGCYEQYF | TGTGCCAGCAGACTGGGACAGGGCTGCTACGAGCAGTACTTC
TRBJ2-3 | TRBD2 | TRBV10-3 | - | CAISGRLAGQSDTQYF | TGTGCCATCAGTGGTAGGCTAGCGGGGCAGTCGGATACGCAGTATTTT